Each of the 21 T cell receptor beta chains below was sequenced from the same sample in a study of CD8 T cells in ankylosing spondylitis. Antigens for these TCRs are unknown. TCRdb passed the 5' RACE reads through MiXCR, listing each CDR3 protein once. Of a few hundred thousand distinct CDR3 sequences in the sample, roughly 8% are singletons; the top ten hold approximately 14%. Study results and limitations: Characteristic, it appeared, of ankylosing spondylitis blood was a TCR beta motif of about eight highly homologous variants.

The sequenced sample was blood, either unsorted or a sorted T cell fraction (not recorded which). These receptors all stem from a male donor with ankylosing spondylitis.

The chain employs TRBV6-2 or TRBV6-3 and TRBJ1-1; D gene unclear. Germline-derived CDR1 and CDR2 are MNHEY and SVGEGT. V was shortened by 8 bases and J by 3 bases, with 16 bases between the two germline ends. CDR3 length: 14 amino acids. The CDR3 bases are TGTGCCAGCGCGGAAGGAGGGATAGACACTGAAGCTTTCTTT. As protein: CASAEGGIDTEAFF.

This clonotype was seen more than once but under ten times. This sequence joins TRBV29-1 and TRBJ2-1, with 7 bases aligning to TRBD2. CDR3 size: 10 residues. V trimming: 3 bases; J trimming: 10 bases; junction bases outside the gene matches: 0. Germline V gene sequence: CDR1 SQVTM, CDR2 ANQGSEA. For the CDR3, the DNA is TGCAGCGTTGAGGGACTAGAGCAGTTCTTC. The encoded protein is CSVEGLEQFF.

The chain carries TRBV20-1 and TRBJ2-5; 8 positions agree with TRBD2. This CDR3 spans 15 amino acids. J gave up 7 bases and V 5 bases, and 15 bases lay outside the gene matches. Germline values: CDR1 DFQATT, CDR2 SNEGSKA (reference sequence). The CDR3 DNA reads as TGCAGTGCTCCCTCCAATCTGGGACTAGAAGGGACCCAGTACTTC. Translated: CSAPSNLGLEGTQYF.

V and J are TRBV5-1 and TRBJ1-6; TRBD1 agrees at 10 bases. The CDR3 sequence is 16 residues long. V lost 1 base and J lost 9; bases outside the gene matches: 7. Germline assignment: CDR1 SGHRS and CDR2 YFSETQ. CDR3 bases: TGCGCCAGCAGCTTGAACTCCGGGACAGGGGCTTCACCCCTCCACTTT. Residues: CASSLNSGTGASPLHF. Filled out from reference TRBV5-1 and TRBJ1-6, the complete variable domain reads KAGVTQTPRYLIKTRGQQVTLSCSPISGHRSVSWYQQTPGQGLQFLFEYFSETQRNKGNFPGRFSGRQFSNSRSEMNVSTLELGDSALYLCASSLNSGTGASPLHFGNGTRLTVT.

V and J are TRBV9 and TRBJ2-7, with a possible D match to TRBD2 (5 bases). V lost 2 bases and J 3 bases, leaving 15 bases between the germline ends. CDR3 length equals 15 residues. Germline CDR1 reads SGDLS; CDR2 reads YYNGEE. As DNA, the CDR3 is TGTGCCAGCAGCGTGTTCGGGAATGGGGTCTACGAGCAGTACTTC. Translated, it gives CASSVFGNGVYEQYF.

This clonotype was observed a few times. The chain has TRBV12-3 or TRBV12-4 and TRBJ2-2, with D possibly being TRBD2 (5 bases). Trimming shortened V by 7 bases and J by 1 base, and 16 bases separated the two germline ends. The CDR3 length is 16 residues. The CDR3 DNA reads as TGTGCCAGCACCCTGGGTACGGGGTTGAACACCGGGGAGCTGTTTTTT. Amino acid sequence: CASTLGTGLNTGELFF.

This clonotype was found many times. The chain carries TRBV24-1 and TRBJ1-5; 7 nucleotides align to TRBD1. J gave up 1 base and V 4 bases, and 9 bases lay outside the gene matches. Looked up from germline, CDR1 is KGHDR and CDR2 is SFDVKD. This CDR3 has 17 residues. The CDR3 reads CATSDTVGGRSNQPQHF. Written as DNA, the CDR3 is TGTGCCACCAGTGACACTGTAGGGGGCAGAAGCAATCAGCCCCAGCATTTT.

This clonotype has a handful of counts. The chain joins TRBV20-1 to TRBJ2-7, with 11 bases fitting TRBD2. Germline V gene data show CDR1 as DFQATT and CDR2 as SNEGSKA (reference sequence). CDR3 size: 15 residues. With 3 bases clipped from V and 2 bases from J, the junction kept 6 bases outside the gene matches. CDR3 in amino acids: CSASVAGGPPYEQYF. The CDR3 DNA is TGCAGTGCTAGCGTAGCGGGAGGGCCCCCCTACGAGCAGTACTTC.

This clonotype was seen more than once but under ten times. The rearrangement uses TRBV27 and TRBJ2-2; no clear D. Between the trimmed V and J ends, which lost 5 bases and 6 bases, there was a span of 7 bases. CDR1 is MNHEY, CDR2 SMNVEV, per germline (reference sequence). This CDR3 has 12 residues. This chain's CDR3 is CASSIISGELFF. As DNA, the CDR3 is TGTGCCAGCAGTATAATTTCCGGGGAGCTGTTTTTT.

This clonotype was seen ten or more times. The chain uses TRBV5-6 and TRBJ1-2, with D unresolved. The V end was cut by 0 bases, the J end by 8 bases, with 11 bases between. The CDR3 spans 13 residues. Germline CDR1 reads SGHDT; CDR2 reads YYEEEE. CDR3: CASSLARSRGYTF. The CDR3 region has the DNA TGTGCCAGCAGCTTGGCCCGGTCTCGAGGCTACACCTTC.

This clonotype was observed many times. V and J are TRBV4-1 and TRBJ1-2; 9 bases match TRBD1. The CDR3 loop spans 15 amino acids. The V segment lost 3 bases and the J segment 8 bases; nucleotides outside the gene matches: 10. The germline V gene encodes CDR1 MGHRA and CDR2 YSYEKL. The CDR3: CASSHTQGAGRGYTF. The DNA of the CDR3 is TGCGCCAGCAGCCACACACAGGGGGCAGGTCGAGGCTACACCTTC.

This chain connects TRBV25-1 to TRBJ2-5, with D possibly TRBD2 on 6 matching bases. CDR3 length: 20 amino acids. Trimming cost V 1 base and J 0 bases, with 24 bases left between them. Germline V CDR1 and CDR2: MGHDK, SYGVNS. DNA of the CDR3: TGTGCCAGCAGTGAATCGGTAGGCGGAGGGACTTTGGCGTACCAAGAGACCCAGTACTTC. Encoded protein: CASSESVGGGTLAYQETQYF.

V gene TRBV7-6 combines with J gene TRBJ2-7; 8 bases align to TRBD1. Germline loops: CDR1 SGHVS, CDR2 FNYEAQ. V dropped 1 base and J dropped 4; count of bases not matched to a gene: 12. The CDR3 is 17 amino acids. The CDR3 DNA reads TGTGCCAGCAGCTTAGGCTGGACAGGGAAGGTGGTTTACGAGCAGTACTTC. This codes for CASSLGWTGKVVYEQYF.

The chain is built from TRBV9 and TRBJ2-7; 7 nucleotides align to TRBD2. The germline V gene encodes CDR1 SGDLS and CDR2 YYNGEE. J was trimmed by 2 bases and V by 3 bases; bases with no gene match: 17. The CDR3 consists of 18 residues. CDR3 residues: CASSASWGGTTNPYEQYF. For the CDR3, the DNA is TGTGCCAGCAGCGCATCCTGGGGGGGAACCACGAACCCCTACGAGCAGTACTTC.

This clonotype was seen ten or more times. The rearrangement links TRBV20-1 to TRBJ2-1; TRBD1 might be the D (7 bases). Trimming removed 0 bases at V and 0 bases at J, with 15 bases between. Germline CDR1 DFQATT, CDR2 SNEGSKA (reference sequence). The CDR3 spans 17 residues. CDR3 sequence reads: CSARDQGGHSSYNEQFF. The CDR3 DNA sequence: TGCAGTGCTAGAGATCAGGGGGGCCATAGCTCCTACAATGAGCAGTTCTTC.

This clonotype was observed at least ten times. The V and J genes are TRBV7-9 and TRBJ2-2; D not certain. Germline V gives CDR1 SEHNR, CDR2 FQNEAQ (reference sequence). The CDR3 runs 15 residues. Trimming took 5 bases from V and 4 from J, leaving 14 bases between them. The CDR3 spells CASSPFIRVTGELFF. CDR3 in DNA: TGTGCCAGCAGCCCCTTTATAAGGGTCACCGGGGAGCTGTTTTTT.

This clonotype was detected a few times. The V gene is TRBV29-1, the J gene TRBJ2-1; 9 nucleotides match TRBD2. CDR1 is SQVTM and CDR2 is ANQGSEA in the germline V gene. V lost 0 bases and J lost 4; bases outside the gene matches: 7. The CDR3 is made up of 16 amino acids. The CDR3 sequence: CSVEDPRLAAYNEQFF. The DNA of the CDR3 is TGCAGCGTTGAAGACCCGCGACTAGCGGCTTACAATGAGCAGTTCTTC.

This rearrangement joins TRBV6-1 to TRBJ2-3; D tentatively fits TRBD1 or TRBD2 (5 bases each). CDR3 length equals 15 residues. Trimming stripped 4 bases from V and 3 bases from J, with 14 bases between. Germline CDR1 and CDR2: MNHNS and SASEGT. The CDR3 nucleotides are TGTGCCAGCAGTGCCCTGGGCAGGGAGACAGATACGCAGTATTTT. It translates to CASSALGRETDTQYF.

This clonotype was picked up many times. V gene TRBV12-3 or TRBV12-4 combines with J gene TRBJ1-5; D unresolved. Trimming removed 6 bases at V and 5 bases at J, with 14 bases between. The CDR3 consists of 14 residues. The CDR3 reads CASRRFGVDQPQHF. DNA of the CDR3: TGTGCCAGCAGAAGGTTCGGGGTCGATCAGCCCCAGCATTTT.

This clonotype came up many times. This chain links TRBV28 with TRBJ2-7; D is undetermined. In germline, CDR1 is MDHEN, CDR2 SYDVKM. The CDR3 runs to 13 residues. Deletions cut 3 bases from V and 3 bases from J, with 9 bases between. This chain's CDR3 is CASSFGRNYEQYF. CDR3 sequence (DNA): TGTGCCAGCAGTTTTGGGCGGAACTACGAGCAGTACTTC.

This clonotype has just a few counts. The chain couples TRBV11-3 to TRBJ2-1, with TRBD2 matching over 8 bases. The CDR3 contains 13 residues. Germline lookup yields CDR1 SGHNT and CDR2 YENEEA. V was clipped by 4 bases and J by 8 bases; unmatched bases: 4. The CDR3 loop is CASSWSGSDEQFF. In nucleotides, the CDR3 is TGTGCCAGCAGCTGGAGCGGGAGCGATGAGCAGTTCTTC.